This TCR beta chain emerged from a study of early T cells in non-severe SARS-CoV-2 infection. TCRdb itself ran the 5' RACE reads through MiXCR, one entry per CDR3 protein. The table records more than 25,000 distinct CDR3 sequences, over 4.5% of them present only once. General study points: Matching results from VDJdb favored anti-spike CD8 responses, leaving private and CD4 specificities undetected.

CDR3 length: 15 amino acids. CDR1 is DFQATT, CDR2 SNEGSKA, per germline (reference sequence). Trimming took off 3 bases at V and 2 bases at J, with 16 bases between the two ends. This clonotype was seen a few times. Its antigen is unknown. The V call is TRBV20-1, the J call TRBJ1-1; D perhaps matches TRBD1 (5 bases). This receptor was obtained from an adult who was a healthcare worker with PCR-confirmed SARS-CoV-2 infection or an uninfected control (not recorded which). The sample in question was whole blood, obtained at baseline. CDR3 sequence (DNA): TGCAGTGCTAGCACCCCCGGGAGGGGTAACACTGAAGCTTTCTTT. This gives the protein CSASTPGRGNTEAFF.